This T cell receptor (beta chain) was profiled in a study of shared clonotypes between healthy human individuals. Study-level findings and limits: Rarefaction revealed incomplete sorted-subset sequencing despite large depth.

Germline lookup yields CDR1 MGHDK and CDR2 SYGVNS. This CDR3 is 16 amino acids long. The trim removed 6 bases at V and 4 bases at J, leaving 12 bases unmatched. The table came from immunoSEQ multiplex PCR; TCRdb's copy has only in-frame clones and leaves some out. The sample has fewer than 850,000 clones; 60% to 80% are singletons. Only Caucasian adults living in Nashville, Tennessee made up the donor group. A few counts support this clone. Its antigen is still unknown. This chain joins TRBV25-1 and TRBJ2-5; 9 bases are shared with TRBD1. The source of this sequence is a woman younger than 45 in good health. The sequenced material came from memory CD4+ T cells sorted from blood. Documented subset: CD45RA-negative fraction. CDR3 loop: CASRQSRMTGGETQYF. The CDR3 nucleotides are TGTGCCAGCAGACAAAGTCGTATGACAGGGGGAGAGACCCAGTACTTC.